The present entry profiles one T cell receptor beta chain with its context. Its antigen is undetermined. The CDR3 covers 16 residues. Generated by immunoSEQ multiplex PCR, the TCRdb table keeps only in-frame clones and is missing some. The table lists about 140,000 clones, 80% to 95% of them singletons. The sample belongs to a study of T cell responses to AZD1222 COVID-19 vaccine. Findings and caveats of the study: The donor cohort was predominantly white British with a female majority, and clonal diversity may have been underestimated. Scientists sampled the repertoires only once the peak T cell response had passed.

The sequencing used peripheral blood, collected on day 0 of AZD1222 vaccination. This TCR was recovered from an adult in good health. The chain employs TRBV21-1 and TRBJ2-7; the table's D call of TRBD2 was not tested on the DNA. TRBV21-1 is a pseudogene locus. The CDR3 coding sequence is TGTGCCAGCAGCAAAGACTGGCTAGCGAGCCGCTACGAGCAGTACTTC. Translation gives CASSKDWLASRYEQYF.